Below are 18 T cell receptor beta chains sequenced from a single sample in a study of blood T cells in healthy people across ages. Through a sample-barcoded 5' primer and a J-beta primer mix, a second PCR was run for roughly 6 to 11 cycles. In TCRdb, the 5' RACE reads were re-called with MiXCR into one record per CDR3 protein. The data hold approximately 730,000 distinct CDR3 sequences, with around half observed a single time. Sequencing input: blood. The receptors were gathered from an older man in good health.

The chain links TRBV28 to TRBJ1-2; D call uncertain. V lost 0 bases and J lost 2, with 4 bases in between. In germline, CDR1 is MDHEN, CDR2 SYDVKM. CDR3 length: 13 amino acids. CDR3 sequence: CASSLWANYGYTF. The CDR3 DNA reads TGTGCCAGCAGTTTATGGGCGAACTATGGCTACACCTTC.

This chain connects TRBV27 to TRBJ1-6, with 9 nucleotides matching TRBD1. Germline trimming cut 7 bases from V and 7 bases from J; bases unmatched to any gene: 5. The CDR3 is 14 amino acids. Germline V lookup: CDR1 MNHEY, CDR2 SMNVEV (reference sequence). CDR3 protein: CASTQGARNSPLHF. The CDR3 DNA sequence: TGTGCCAGCACACAGGGGGCTCGCAATTCACCCCTCCACTTT.

V is TRBV15 and J is TRBJ2-7; D unclear. The germline CDR1 and CDR2 sequences are LNHNV and YYDKDF (reference sequence). V was shortened by 4 bases and J by 2 bases, with 9 bases between the two germline ends. The CDR3 contains 13 residues. CDR3 sequence reads: CATSTYQAYEQYF. Written as DNA, the CDR3 is TGTGCCACCAGCACATACCAAGCCTACGAGCAGTACTTC.

The chain combines TRBV20-1 with TRBJ2-7; D unclear. The end of the DNA aligns better with TRBJ2-5, so the J call may be wrong. The CDR3 is 12 residues long. Germline-derived CDR1 and CDR2 are DFQATT and SNEGSKA (reference sequence). CDR3 nucleotides: TGCAGTGCTAGAGATAAGGTGGAGACCCAGTACTTC. This translates into CSARDKVETQYF.

J is TRBJ1-6 and V is TRBV28; D might be TRBD1 (5 bases). Looked up from germline, CDR1 is MDHEN and CDR2 is SYDVKM. The CDR3 covers 14 residues. Trimming left V 4 bases short and J 14 bases short, with 18 bases between. The CDR3 reads CASSSPGLERSLHF. CDR3 DNA sequence: TGTGCCAGCAGTTCCCCAGGGCTAGAAAGATCCCTCCACTTT.

The chain employs TRBV20-1 and TRBJ2-1; D call uncertain. The CDR3 totals 14 residues. Deletions cut 5 bases from V and 4 bases from J, with 15 bases between. From germline, CDR1 is DFQATT and CDR2 SNEGSKA (reference sequence). The CDR3 DNA follows: TGCAGTGCTGGACCCACGACCACATACAATGAGCAGTTCTTC. Translating gives CSAGPTTTYNEQFF.

The rearrangement links TRBV3-1 to TRBJ1-5, with 10 nucleotides matching TRBD1. Per germline, CDR1 LGHDT and CDR2 YNNKEL (reference sequence). CDR3 size: 16 residues. V dropped 1 base and J dropped 5; count of bases not matched to a gene: 5. The CDR3 protein is CASSQGTGGRYQPQHF. In DNA, the CDR3 is TGTGCCAGCAGCCAAGGGACAGGGGGTAGGTATCAGCCCCAGCATTTT.

This clonotype was detected a few times. V and J are TRBV3-1 and TRBJ1-4, with D tentatively TRBD1 (5 bases). CDR3 length: 17 amino acids. V gave up 0 bases and J gave up 3 bases, with 14 bases separating them. Germline values: CDR1 LGHDT, CDR2 YNNKEL (reference sequence). CDR3 region: CASSQDSGGRSNEKLFF. Here the CDR3 DNA reads TGTGCCAGCAGCCAAGATTCTGGGGGGAGATCTAATGAAAAACTGTTTTTT. Full variable domain (outside the CDR3, taken from reference TRBV3-1 and TRBJ1-4): DTAVSQTPKYLVTQMGNDKSIKCEQNLGHDTMYWYKQDSKKFLKIMFSYNNKELIINETVPNRFSPKSPDKAHLNLHINSLELGDSAVYFCASSQDSGGRSNEKLFFGSGTQLSVL.

V gene TRBV5-5 combines with J gene TRBJ2-1; the D gene could be TRBD1 or TRBD2 (5 bases each). This CDR3 has 14 amino acids. Germline lookup yields CDR1 SGHKS and CDR2 YYEKEE (reference sequence). V was trimmed by 2 bases and J by 2 bases, leaving 8 bases between them. Written as DNA, the CDR3 is TGTGCCAGCAGCTTCCGGGACGCCTACAATGAGCAGTTCTTC. This sequence encodes CASSFRDAYNEQFF. Full variable domain (missing parts from reference TRBV5-5 and TRBJ2-1): DAGVTQSPTHLIKTRGQQVTLRCSPISGHKSVSWYQQVLGQGPQFIFQYYEKEERGRGNFPDRFSARQFPNYSSELNVNALLLGDSALYLCASSFRDAYNEQFFGPGTRLTVL.

The genes are TRBV10-3 and TRBJ2-7; D unclear. Trimming shortened V by 2 bases and J by 3 bases, and 2 bases separated the two germline ends. Per the germline V gene, CDR1 is ENHRY and CDR2 is SYGVKD. The length of the CDR3 is 11 residues. The CDR3 region is CAISENYEQYF. DNA of the CDR3: TGTGCCATCAGTGAGAACTACGAGCAGTACTTC.

This chain links TRBV4-1 with TRBJ2-7, with D perhaps TRBD2 (6 bases). V lost 3 bases to trimming and J lost 2 bases, with 17 bases between them. CDR1 is MGHRA and CDR2 is YSYEKL in the germline V gene. This CDR3 region has 16 residues. CDR3 nucleotides: TGCGCCAGCAGCCAGGAGTCCGGGAGCGTAGCCTACGAGCAGTACTTC. It is translated as CASSQESGSVAYEQYF.

This clonotype came up a few times. V gene TRBV12-3 or TRBV12-4 combines with J gene TRBJ2-5; D uncertain. The CDR3 consists of 11 residues. The V end was cut by 5 bases, the J end by 11 bases, with 12 bases between. In DNA, the CDR3 is TGTGCCAGCAGTGCGGCCGGGCGACAGTACTTC. Translation gives CASSAAGRQYF.

The chain employs TRBV29-1 and TRBJ1-4; 11 positions agree with TRBD1. Germline assignment: CDR1 SQVTM and CDR2 ANQGSEA. Trimming at V came to 6 bases and at J to 8 bases, leaving 5 bases not matched to a gene. The CDR3 has 13 amino acids. The CDR3 nucleotides are TGCAGCGTGGGGGACAGGGGGTCAGAAAAACTGTTTTTT. Its protein is CSVGDRGSEKLFF.

The chain recombines TRBV7-3 with TRBJ2-5; the match to TRBD2 covers 9 bases. This CDR3 has 15 amino acids. J lost 5 bases, V lost 4 bases, and 8 bases had no gene match. Germline V gene lookup returns CDR1 SGHTA and CDR2 FQGTGA. CDR3 coding DNA: TGTGCCAGCAGCTCCAGTAGCGGGAGTGGGGAGACCCAGTACTTC. Amino acid sequence: CASSSSSGSGETQYF.

The CDR3 bases are TGTGCCAGCAGCTTGGAGACAGGGACCCCTGAAGCTTTCTTT. Its protein product is CASSLETGTPEAFF. The V call is TRBV11-2, the J call TRBJ1-1; 7 bases are a match to TRBD1. Germline trimming cut 3 bases from V and 6 bases from J; bases unmatched to any gene: 7. Germline CDR1 and CDR2: SGHAT and FQNNGV. This CDR3 comprises 14 residues.

The V call is TRBV6-1, the J call TRBJ2-2; perhaps TRBD1 as D (6 bases). V dropped 2 bases and J dropped 4 bases, with 11 bases sitting between them. Germline V gene data show CDR1 as MNHNS and CDR2 as SASEGT. The CDR3 runs to 15 residues. CDR3 sequence (DNA): TGTGCCAGCAGTGAATTGGGACAAAGCACCGGGGAGCTGTTTTTT. It is translated as CASSELGQSTGELFF.

The J gene is TRBJ1-5, the V gene TRBV28; D ambiguous. The length of the CDR3 is 14 residues. V was cut by 4 bases and J by 3 bases, with 10 bases left in between. The V gene's germline CDR1 is MDHEN and CDR2 SYDVKM. This CDR3 is CASSSNQFNQPQHF. CDR3 sequence (DNA): TGTGCCAGCAGTTCGAATCAGTTCAATCAGCCCCAGCATTTT.

A word on this clonotype: The junction departs from the called germline gene at one end, perhaps through a read error. The chain couples TRBV7-3 to TRBJ2-3, with 13 nucleotides matching TRBD2. CDR1 and CDR2 from the germline V gene are SGHTA and FQGTGA. This CDR3 comprises 16 residues. The chain's CDR3 is CASSQRLAGGPDAQYF. Written as DNA, the CDR3 is TGTGCCAGCAGCCAGAGACTAGCGGGAGGTCCAGATGCGCAGTATTTT. The whole variable domain, filled in from reference TRBV7-3 and TRBJ2-3, reads GAGVSQTPSNKVTEKGKYVELRCDPISGHTALYWYRQSLGQGPEFLIYFQGTGAADDSGLPNDRFFAVRPEGSVSTLKIQRTERGDSAVYLCASSQRLAGGPDAQYFGPGTRLTVL.